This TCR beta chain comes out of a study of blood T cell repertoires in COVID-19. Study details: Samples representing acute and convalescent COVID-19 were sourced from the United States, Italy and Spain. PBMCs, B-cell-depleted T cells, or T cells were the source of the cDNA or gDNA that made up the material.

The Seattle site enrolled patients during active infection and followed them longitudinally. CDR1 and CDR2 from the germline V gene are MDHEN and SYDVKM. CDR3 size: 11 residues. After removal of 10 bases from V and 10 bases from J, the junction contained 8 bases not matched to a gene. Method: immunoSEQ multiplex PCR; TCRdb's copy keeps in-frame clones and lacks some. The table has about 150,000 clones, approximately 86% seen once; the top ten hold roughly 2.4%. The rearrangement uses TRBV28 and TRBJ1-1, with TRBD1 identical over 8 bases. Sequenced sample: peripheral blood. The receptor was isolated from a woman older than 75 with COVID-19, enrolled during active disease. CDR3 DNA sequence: TGTGCCACCCACTCCACAGGGGGAGCTTTCTTT. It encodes CATHSTGGAFF.